This is a list of T cell receptor beta chains from one sample in a study of shared clonotypes between healthy human individuals. TCRdb's table, derived via immunoSEQ multiplex PCR, lists solely in-frame clones and lacks some. The repertoire holds fewer than 1 million clones, 95% to 97% seen once, with under 0.3% in the top ten. Material: naive CD8+ T cells sorted from blood. These receptors came from a man aged 25 to 45 in good health. The CDR3 runs from the conserved cysteine through the conserved F or W. The D gene is left open where the match is weak.

d_gene	v_gene	j_gene	CDR3aa
TRBD2	TRBV7-9	TRBJ2-1	CASSQLAGVQPAREQFF
.	TRBV6-1	TRBJ2-5	CASSDPLDGYQETQYF
TRBD2	TRBV9	TRBJ2-1	CASSPPGLADNEQFF
.	TRBV7-2	TRBJ2-3	CASSSVIASTDTQYF
TRBD1	TRBV10-3	TRBJ2-7	CAISLTGTGYKTTHEQYF
TRBD1	TRBV5-1	TRBJ2-1	CASSLDDRGRLASYNEQFF
.	TRBV4-2	TRBJ2-1	CASSQDGGYNEQFF
.	TRBV27	TRBJ1-5	CASSLLGGVEPQHF
.	TRBV27	TRBJ1-1	CASRVKGIGNTEAFF
.	TRBV5-1	TRBJ2-1	CASSFYGISSYNEQFF